A selection of T cell receptor beta chains follows, all from one sample in a study of cytomegalovirus exposure and HLA in healthy donors. Data came from immunoSEQ multiplex PCR; TCRdb stores just in-frame clones and leaves some out. The data contain about 120,000 clones, approximately 80% of them singletons. The sequenced material came from PBMCs. These receptors were collected from a female donor in good health and CMV-seropositive. Each CDR3 is given with its conserved first and last residue. The order of the fields is clone size, J gene, V gene, D gene, CDR3 protein, CDR3 DNA. D genes are given only for firm matches. Clone sizes are given selectively: once, few, many, or a class where the clone is expanded.

NA,TRBJ1-1,TRBV18,TRBD1,CASSIYRQGMNTEAFF,TGTGCCAGCTCAATTTACCGACAGGGTATGAACACTGAAGCTTTCTTT
NA,TRBJ1-2,TRBV20-1,NA,CSAWGGGYTF,TGCAGTGCCTGGGGAGGGGGCTACACCTTC
NA,TRBJ2-4,TRBV5-4,NA,CASSFFVRGDQYF,TGTGCCAGCAGCTTTTTTGTCAGGGGCGATCAGTACTTC
NA,TRBJ1-4,TRBV29-1,NA,CSVEGAGPTNEKLFF,TGCAGCGTTGAAGGGGCAGGTCCAACTAATGAAAAACTGTTTTTT
few,TRBJ2-7,TRBV6-1,NA,CASSQEGPQQIYEQYF,TGTGCCAGCAGTCAAGAGGGGCCCCAACAGATATACGAGCAGTACTTC
NA,TRBJ1-1,TRBV18,NA,CASSPPTRVNTEAFF,TGTGCCAGCTCACCACCAACCAGGGTTAACACTGAAGCTTTCTTT
NA,TRBJ1-4,TRBV19,NA,CASSTTSRTDFEKLFF,TGTGCCAGTAGTACCACATCCCGGACAGACTTTGAAAAACTGTTTTTT
NA,TRBJ2-5,TRBV4-1,TRBD2,CASSQDQRDPRETQYF,TGCGCCAGCAGCCAAGATCAGCGGGACCCCCGAGAGACCCAGTACTTC
few,TRBJ2-7,TRBV11-2,NA,CASSLVRNREQYF,TGTGCCAGCAGCTTAGTCCGTAACAGGGAGCAGTACTTC
NA,TRBJ2-1,TRBV4-3,TRBD1,CASSLRPGQGRNEQFF,TGCGCCAGCAGCCTACGACCCGGACAGGGGAGAAATGAGCAGTTCTTC
NA,TRBJ2-7,TRBV2,NA,CATLDQGSYEQYF,TGTGCTACCCTGGATCAGGGGTCCTACGAGCAGTACTTC
NA,TRBJ2-2,TRBV30,NA,CAWSPGANTGELFF,TGTGCCTGGAGTCCAGGGGCGAACACCGGGGAGCTGTTTTTT
NA,TRBJ1-3,TRBV7-2,NA,CASSLAGGGPASFSGNTIYF,TGTGCCAGCAGCTTAGCCGGCGGGGGTCCAGCCTCATTCTCTGGAAACACCATATATTTT
NA,TRBJ1-5,TRBV28,NA,CASSLVGRFNQPQHF,TGTGCCAGCAGTTTGGTCGGCAGGTTCAATCAGCCCCAGCATTTT
NA,TRBJ1-3,TRBV7-9,NA,CASSLPGGNTIYF,TGTGCCAGCAGCTTACCGGGTGGAAACACCATATATTTT
NA,TRBJ2-7,TRBV7-9,NA,CASSLAGSGYEQYF,TGTGCCAGCAGCTTAGCCGGGTCGGGCTACGAGCAGTACTTC
NA,TRBJ2-7,TRBV28,TRBD1,CASSIGQGGYEQYF,TGTGCCAGCAGTATAGGACAGGGGGGATACGAGCAGTACTTC
NA,TRBJ2-5,TRBV29-1,NA,CNGGGQETQYF,TGCAACGGTGGAGGCCAAGAGACCCAGTACTTC
NA,TRBJ2-6,TRBV5-1,NA,CASSLQGSSGANVLTF,TGCGCCAGCAGCTTGCAGGGCTCATCTGGGGCCAACGTCCTGACTTTC
few,TRBJ1-2,TRBV19,TRBD1,CASSILVGGGQGINYGYTF,TGTGCCAGTAGTATATTGGTAGGCGGCGGACAGGGAATAAACTATGGCTACACCTTC
once,TRBJ1-1,TRBV7-9,TRBD1,CASSSGTGGGAFF,TGTGCCAGCAGCTCCGGGACAGGGGGAGGAGCTTTCTTT
NA,TRBJ1-6,TRBV25-1,NA,CASSDRFNSPLHF,TGTGCCAGCAGTGACAGGTTTAATTCACCCCTCCACTTT
NA,TRBJ1-5,TRBV7-2,NA,CASSLVSTRANGQPQHF,TGTGCCAGCAGCTTAGTGTCCACGAGGGCGAACGGTCAGCCCCAGCATTTT
NA,TRBJ1-1,TRBV20-1,NA,CSAPRDTEAFF,TGCAGTGCCCCCAGGGACACTGAAGCTTTCTTT
NA,TRBJ1-1,TRBV7-9,NA,CASSLRAPGGTEAFF,TGTGCCAGCAGCTTACGAGCCCCCGGGGGCACTGAAGCTTTCTTT
NA,TRBJ1-1,TRBV25-1,NA,CASSLDGGNTEAFF,TGTGCCAGCAGTCTCGACGGGGGAAACACTGAAGCTTTCTTT
NA,TRBJ2-2,TRBV30,NA,CAWKIDRNTGELFF,TGTGCCTGGAAGATTGACAGGAACACCGGGGAGCTGTTTTTT